These T cell receptor beta chains were read from a single sample in a study of blood T cell repertoires in COVID-19. Data came from immunoSEQ multiplex PCR; TCRdb stores just in-frame clones and leaves some out. Of around 700,000 clones listed, 70% to 90% are singletons. What was sequenced was peripheral blood. All receptors derive from a woman aged 18-35 years with acute or convalescent COVID-19. CDR3s include the opening cysteine and the closing phenylalanine or tryptophan. A D gene is named only where the DNA matches it firmly. Clone size is given for some rows only: seen once, a few or many times, or a class if the clone is expanded.

V gene: TRBV3-1/TRBV3-2; J gene: TRBJ1-2; clone size: NA; D gene: NA; CDR3 DNA: TGTGCCAGCAGCCAACGTCAGAACTATGGCTACACCTTC; CDR3 protein: CASSQRQNYGYTF
V gene: TRBV29-1; J gene: TRBJ2-4; clone size: NA; D gene: TRBD1; CDR3 DNA: TGCAGCGTTGTCCCCCAGGGGGCTAACATTCAGTACTTC; CDR3 protein: CSVVPQGANIQYF
V gene: TRBV29-1; J gene: TRBJ1-5; clone size: NA; D gene: NA; CDR3 DNA: TGCAGCGTTCGGGATAGCCTCAATCAGCCCCAGCATTTT; CDR3 protein: CSVRDSLNQPQHF
V gene: TRBV20-1; J gene: TRBJ2-1; clone size: NA; D gene: TRBD1; CDR3 DNA: TGCAGTGCTAGTCGACAGGGGGCTCACAATGAGCAGTTCTTC; CDR3 protein: CSASRQGAHNEQFF
V gene: TRBV3-1/TRBV3-2; J gene: TRBJ1-1; clone size: NA; D gene: TRBD1; CDR3 DNA: TGTGCCAGCAGCCATTACGGTGGGACAGGCACTGAAGCTTTCTTT; CDR3 protein: CASSHYGGTGTEAFF
V gene: TRBV5-5; J gene: TRBJ2-7; clone size: NA; D gene: NA; CDR3 DNA: TGTGCCAGCAGCTTGGGGCCAGGGTCCTACGAGCAGTACTTC; CDR3 protein: CASSLGPGSYEQYF
V gene: TRBV3-1/TRBV3-2; J gene: TRBJ2-5; clone size: NA; D gene: NA; CDR3 DNA: TGTGCCAGCAGCGCCGGGGAGACCCAGTACTTC; CDR3 protein: CASSAGETQYF
V gene: TRBV9; J gene: TRBJ2-2; clone size: NA; D gene: TRBD2; CDR3 DNA: TGTGCCAGCAGTTATACACGGGGGGGCTCGAACACCGGGGAGCTGTTTTTT; CDR3 protein: CASSYTRGGSNTGELFF
V gene: TRBV20-1; J gene: TRBJ1-1; clone size: NA; D gene: NA; CDR3 DNA: TGCAGTGCTCCTACTGGGCCCGAAGCTTTCTTT; CDR3 protein: CSAPTGPEAFF
V gene: TRBV10-1; J gene: TRBJ1-2; clone size: NA; D gene: NA; CDR3 DNA: TGCGCCAGCTGGGGGGGGCCACCCAAGGGCTACACCTTC; CDR3 protein: CASWGGPPKGYTF
V gene: TRBV19; J gene: TRBJ2-5; clone size: NA; D gene: TRBD2; CDR3 DNA: TGTGCCAGTAGCGGGGGGGCCTTGTGGGAGACCCAGTACTTC; CDR3 protein: CASSGGALWETQYF
V gene: TRBV9; J gene: TRBJ1-6; clone size: few; D gene: NA; CDR3 DNA: TGTGCCAGCAGCGTAGGAGAACAGGGTTTTAATTCACCCCTCCACTTT; CDR3 protein: CASSVGEQGFNSPLHF
V gene: TRBV9; J gene: TRBJ2-1; clone size: NA; D gene: NA; CDR3 DNA: TGTGCCAGCAGCGCCCCCATTAGCGGTACGGGGTTTGATGAGCAGTTCTTC; CDR3 protein: CASSAPISGTGFDEQFF
V gene: TRBV5-1; J gene: TRBJ2-1; clone size: once; D gene: NA; CDR3 DNA: TGCGCCAGCAGCTTACAAGTCAATGAGCAGTTCTTC; CDR3 protein: CASSLQVNEQFF
V gene: TRBV15; J gene: TRBJ2-2; clone size: NA; D gene: TRBD1; CDR3 DNA: TGTGCCACCCGAGACAGGGGGGTCACCGGGGAGCTGTTTTTT; CDR3 protein: CATRDRGVTGELFF
V gene: TRBV19; J gene: TRBJ1-5; clone size: NA; D gene: NA; CDR3 DNA: TGTGCCAGTAGCCAACAGGGTATCAGCAATCAGCCCCAGCATTTT; CDR3 protein: CASSQQGISNQPQHF
V gene: TRBV19; J gene: TRBJ2-5; clone size: NA; D gene: NA; CDR3 DNA: TGTGCCAGTAGCGCTAGGCCCGACAGACAAGAGACCCAGTACTTC; CDR3 protein: CASSARPDRQETQYF
V gene: TRBV6-5; J gene: TRBJ2-2; clone size: NA; D gene: TRBD2; CDR3 DNA: TGTGCCAGCAGGGGACTAGTATCGGGGGAGCTGTTTTTT; CDR3 protein: CASRGLVSGELFF
V gene: TRBV6-2/TRBV6-3; J gene: TRBJ2-2; clone size: NA; D gene: NA; CDR3 DNA: TGTGCCAGCAGTTACCTGTCTAACACCGGGGAGCTGTTTTTT; CDR3 protein: CASSYLSNTGELFF
V gene: TRBV2; J gene: TRBJ1-2; clone size: NA; D gene: NA; CDR3 DNA: TGTGCCAGCAGAGTTACAGGGTACAACTATGGCTACACCTTC; CDR3 protein: CASRVTGYNYGYTF
V gene: TRBV3-1/TRBV3-2; J gene: TRBJ1-2; clone size: NA; D gene: NA; CDR3 DNA: TGTGCCAGCAGCCATTTGGACTTTGTGAGGACAGCCCAGAAGGGCGGCTACACCTTC; CDR3 protein: CASSHLDFVRTAQKGGYTF
V gene: TRBV29-1; J gene: TRBJ1-1; clone size: NA; D gene: TRBD1; CDR3 DNA: TGCAGCGTCGCGACAGGGGTGGGGACTGAAGCTTTCTTT; CDR3 protein: CSVATGVGTEAFF
V gene: TRBV6-5; J gene: TRBJ1-2; clone size: NA; D gene: TRBD1; CDR3 DNA: TGTGCCAGCAGGCTTGGACAGGGCGCGTATGGCTACACCTTC; CDR3 protein: CASRLGQGAYGYTF
V gene: TRBV7-2; J gene: TRBJ2-1; clone size: NA; D gene: NA; CDR3 DNA: TGTGCCAGCAGCTTGGAGGGGTGGTGGGGCCACAATGAGCAGTTCTTC; CDR3 protein: CASSLEGWWGHNEQFF
V gene: TRBV3-1/TRBV3-2; J gene: TRBJ2-7; clone size: NA; D gene: TRBD1; CDR3 DNA: TGTGCCAGCAGCCAAGAGAACAGGGGTACCTACGAGCAGTACTTC; CDR3 protein: CASSQENRGTYEQYF
V gene: TRBV3-1/TRBV3-2; J gene: TRBJ1-3; clone size: once; D gene: TRBD1; CDR3 DNA: TGTGCCAGCAGCCACCCCACAGGGGAGGCTGGAAACACCATATATTTT; CDR3 protein: CASSHPTGEAGNTIYF
V gene: TRBV7-9; J gene: TRBJ2-1; clone size: NA; D gene: TRBD2; CDR3 DNA: TGTGCCAGCAGCCCCGCGGGGGGCCCCTTCAATGAGCAGTTCTTC; CDR3 protein: CASSPAGGPFNEQFF
V gene: TRBV19; J gene: TRBJ2-7; clone size: NA; D gene: NA; CDR3 DNA: TGTGCCAGTAGTATAGTGGGGCGCGAGAGTGACGAGCAGTACTTC; CDR3 protein: CASSIVGRESDEQYF
V gene: TRBV6-5; J gene: TRBJ1-4; clone size: NA; D gene: NA; CDR3 DNA: TGTGCCAGCAGTTCGACACGAACTAATGAAAAACTGTTTTTT; CDR3 protein: CASSSTRTNEKLFF
V gene: TRBV5-1; J gene: TRBJ2-1; clone size: NA; D gene: NA; CDR3 DNA: TGCGCCAGCAGCACGACAGTGAGCTCCTACAATGAGCAGTTCTTC; CDR3 protein: CASSTTVSSYNEQFF
V gene: TRBV4-3; J gene: TRBJ1-5; clone size: NA; D gene: NA; CDR3 DNA: TGCGCCAGCAGCCAAGACCCTATGGTTCAGCCCCAGCATTTT; CDR3 protein: CASSQDPMVQPQHF
V gene: TRBV7-3; J gene: TRBJ2-4; clone size: once; D gene: NA; CDR3 DNA: TGTGCCAGCAGCTTAGGGGGGACCAAAAACATTCAGTACTTC; CDR3 protein: CASSLGGTKNIQYF
V gene: TRBV9; J gene: TRBJ2-3; clone size: once; D gene: NA; CDR3 DNA: TGTGCCAGCAGCGTAGTAGCCACAGATACGCAGTATTTT; CDR3 protein: CASSVVATDTQYF
V gene: TRBV7-9; J gene: TRBJ1-2; clone size: NA; D gene: NA; CDR3 DNA: TGTGCCAGCGGCGGACAGCCCGAGACTTATGGCTACACCTTC; CDR3 protein: CASGGQPETYGYTF
V gene: TRBV3-1/TRBV3-2; J gene: TRBJ1-5; clone size: NA; D gene: NA; CDR3 DNA: TGTGCCAGCAGCCAAGGGGGTTGGGGCTATCAGCCCCAGCATTTT; CDR3 protein: CASSQGGWGYQPQHF
V gene: TRBV29-1; J gene: TRBJ1-1; clone size: NA; D gene: NA; CDR3 DNA: TGCAGCGTTGAAGATCTTGGGCGTACTGAAGCTTTCTTT; CDR3 protein: CSVEDLGRTEAFF
V gene: TRBV5-1; J gene: TRBJ1-6; clone size: NA; D gene: NA; CDR3 DNA: TGCGCCAGCAGGATTGAACAGACCAATTCACCCCTCCACTTT; CDR3 protein: CASRIEQTNSPLHF
V gene: TRBV24-1; J gene: TRBJ2-3; clone size: NA; D gene: TRBD1; CDR3 DNA: TGTGCCACCAGTGACAACAGGGGAGATACGCAGTATTTT; CDR3 protein: CATSDNRGDTQYF
V gene: TRBV25-1; J gene: TRBJ2-7; clone size: NA; D gene: NA; CDR3 DNA: TGTGCCAGCTCCATGGGGGCCCTATACTACGAGCAGTACTTC; CDR3 protein: CASSMGALYYEQYF
V gene: TRBV1; J gene: TRBJ2-1; clone size: NA; D gene: NA; CDR3 DNA: TGCACCAGCAGCCAACCCTGGGGGACAACTTACAATGAGCAGTTCTTC; CDR3 protein: CTSSQPWGTTYNEQFF
V gene: TRBV7-9; J gene: TRBJ1-3; clone size: NA; D gene: TRBD1; CDR3 DNA: TGTGCCAGCAGCAGGGGACAGGGAAACACCATATATTTT; CDR3 protein: CASSRGQGNTIYF
V gene: TRBV9; J gene: TRBJ1-5; clone size: NA; D gene: NA; CDR3 DNA: TGTGCCAGCAGCGTAGGGGGAGGGATGAGCAATCAGCCCCAGCATTTT; CDR3 protein: CASSVGGGMSNQPQHF
V gene: TRBV25-1; J gene: TRBJ2-1; clone size: once; D gene: NA; CDR3 DNA: TGTGCCAGCAGTGCCGAGTCTAATGAGCAGTTCTTC; CDR3 protein: CASSAESNEQFF
V gene: TRBV6-1; J gene: TRBJ2-1; clone size: few; D gene: TRBD2; CDR3 DNA: TGTGCCAGCAGTGAAGCAGAGAGCGGGGGGGAGTTCTTC; CDR3 protein: CASSEAESGGEFF
V gene: TRBV27; J gene: TRBJ1-1; clone size: NA; D gene: NA; CDR3 DNA: TGTGCCAGCAGTTTAGCGGGGGGGAACACTGAAGCTTTCTTT; CDR3 protein: CASSLAGGNTEAFF
V gene: TRBV27; J gene: TRBJ1-4; clone size: NA; D gene: NA; CDR3 DNA: TGTGCCAGCAGTGGGGAGGCGGCTAATGAAAAACTGTTTTTT; CDR3 protein: CASSGEAANEKLFF
V gene: TRBV19; J gene: TRBJ1-6; clone size: few; D gene: NA; CDR3 DNA: TGTGCCAGTAGACGGGCAGCGGGAACCTCCTATAATTCACCCCTCCACTTT; CDR3 protein: CASRRAAGTSYNSPLHF
V gene: TRBV10-3; J gene: TRBJ2-7; clone size: NA; D gene: TRBD1; CDR3 DNA: TGTGCCACCTCACTACCGGGACAGGGGGCTTCTTACGAGCAGTACTTC; CDR3 protein: CATSLPGQGASYEQYF
V gene: TRBV12-5; J gene: TRBJ2-6; clone size: once; D gene: TRBD1; CDR3 DNA: TGTGCTAGTGGTTTGGGGTTAGGGGGCGGTTTAAGGAGCTCTGGGGCCAACGTCCTGACTTTC; CDR3 protein: CASGLGLGGGLRSSGANVLTF
V gene: TRBV5-3; J gene: TRBJ2-1; clone size: NA; D gene: TRBD1; CDR3 DNA: TGTGCCAGCACAGCAACCGGGACAGGGCGTTTACGTCCCTTCTTC; CDR3 protein: CASTATGTGRLRPFF